The 28 T cell receptor beta chains reported below all come from one sample, sequenced in a study of identical twins. TCRdb reanalysed the 5' RACE reads using MiXCR and keeps one entry per CDR3 protein. Of about 890,000 distinct CDR3 sequences in the sample, 9% to 15% were seen once. These data were also filed under a second study, of yellow fever vaccine responses in identical twins.

Sequenced material: PBMCs. These receptors were taken from a woman in her late teens or twenties in good health.

This clonotype was counted only a few times. The chain joins TRBV10-3 to TRBJ2-1; unclear D gene. This CDR3 is 12 amino acids long. Trimming took 4 bases from V and 9 from J, leaving 10 bases between them. CDR1 is ENHRY, CDR2 SYGVKD, per germline. CDR3 coding DNA: TGTGCCATCAGTGGAACCGCGGCTGAGCAGTTCTTC. It encodes CAISGTAAEQFF.

This chain connects TRBV28 to TRBJ2-3, with unresolved D. Germline CDR1 and CDR2: MDHEN and SYDVKM. This CDR3 contains 16 residues. Trimming pared 5 bases from V and 6 bases from J, leaving 21 bases between. The CDR3 coding sequence is TGTGCCAGCAGTCCAACAGTCCTAGTTGGGGTGGATACGCAGTATTTT. This gives the protein CASSPTVLVGVDTQYF.

This clonotype showed up many times. This chain uses TRBV12-3 or TRBV12-4 with TRBJ2-3; D is ambiguous. V lost 7 bases and J lost 2, with 16 bases in between. The CDR3 is 15 amino acids. CDR3 sequence (DNA): TGTGCCAGCATCCCTAGGTTTGACTCCACAGATACGCAGTATTTT. Its protein is CASIPRFDSTDTQYF.

The chain employs TRBV20-1 and TRBJ1-2; D is unclear. This CDR3 has 13 residues. V lost 6 bases, J lost 1 base, and 12 bases lay in between. CDR1 DFQATT and CDR2 SNEGSKA come from the germline V gene (reference sequence). The CDR3 DNA is TGCAGTGCCCGTAGGACGAATAACTATGGCTACACCTTC. Its translation is CSARRTNNYGYTF.

The chain has TRBV7-2 and TRBJ1-6; TRBD1 matches 9 bases. V trimming: 4 bases; J trimming: 9 bases; junction bases outside the gene matches: 7. The V gene's germline CDR1 is SGHTA and CDR2 FQGNSA. The CDR3 length is 15 residues. The CDR3: CASSSPGQGASPLHF. In nucleotides, the CDR3 is TGTGCCAGCAGCTCTCCGGGACAGGGCGCTTCACCCCTCCACTTT.

This clonotype was detected a few times. The chain carries TRBV10-3 and TRBJ2-5; unclear D gene. Germline V lookup: CDR1 ENHRY, CDR2 SYGVKD. The V end lost 4 bases, the J end lost 2 bases, and 5 bases lay between the germline ends. This CDR3 contains 12 residues. The CDR3 DNA reads as TGTGCCATCAGTGCAGAACAAGAGACCCAGTACTTC. It specifies CAISAEQETQYF.

This chain connects TRBV15 to TRBJ2-4; TRBD2 matches at 16 bases. Germline CDR1 LNHNV, CDR2 YYDKDF (reference sequence). The CDR3 is made up of 16 amino acids. V shed 4 bases, J shed 8 bases, and the junction held 5 bases outside the gene matches. CDR3 sequence reads: CATSKGLAGGSYIQYF. For the CDR3, the DNA is TGTGCCACCAGCAAGGGACTAGCGGGGGGGTCTTACATTCAGTACTTC.

This clonotype occurred a few times. V and J are TRBV5-5 and TRBJ2-7; tentatively, D is TRBD1 or TRBD2 (5 bases each). CDR1 and CDR2 (germline): SGHKS, YYEKEE (reference sequence). Between the trimmed V and J ends, which lost 3 bases and 9 bases, there was a span of 25 bases. This CDR3 spans 16 amino acids. The CDR3 protein is CASSSLGAQQNRGQYF. In DNA form, the CDR3 reads TGTGCCAGCAGCTCCCTCGGGGCTCAACAAAACCGGGGGCAGTACTTC.

This rearrangement joins TRBV3-1 to TRBJ2-5; TRBD2 agrees at 16 bases. V gave up 4 bases and J gave up 5 bases; unmatched junction bases: 10. From germline, CDR1 is LGHDT and CDR2 YNNKEL (reference sequence). The CDR3 covers 18 residues. The CDR3 sequence is CASSPGTSGGARSETQYF. CDR3 nucleotides: TGTGCCAGCAGCCCCGGGACTAGCGGGGGGGCCCGCAGCGAGACCCAGTACTTC.

This clonotype has a handful of counts. This rearrangement joins TRBV6-1 to TRBJ2-1; possibly TRBD1 for D (6 bases). This CDR3 is built from 17 residues. Trimming removed 6 bases at V and 9 bases at J, with 27 bases between. CDR1 is MNHNS and CDR2 is SASEGT in the germline V gene. CDR3 residues: CASRPGDGGGGLGEQFF. The CDR3 nucleotides read TGTGCCAGCAGGCCCGGCGATGGTGGGGGCGGATTAGGTGAGCAGTTCTTC.

In this sample, this clonotype turned up a few times. This chain uses TRBV2 with TRBJ2-7; D is ambiguous. Trimming removed 4 bases at V and 5 bases at J, with 6 bases between. Per germline, CDR1 SNHLY and CDR2 FYNNEI. This CDR3 has 11 residues. CDR3 DNA sequence: TGTGCCAGCAGTGGTCAGGACGAGCAGTACTTC. Translating it yields CASSGQDEQYF. Full variable domain (outside the CDR3, taken from reference TRBV2 and TRBJ2-7): EPEVTQTPSHQVTQMGQEVILRCVPISNHLYFYWYRQILGQKVEFLVSFYNNEISEKSEIFDDQFSVERPDGSNFTLKIRSTKLEDSAMYFCASSGQDEQYFGPGTRLTVT.

This clonotype came up a few times. The V gene is TRBV5-1, the J gene TRBJ2-2; 15 bases are shared with TRBD2. J lost 6 bases, V lost 3 bases, and 3 bases had no gene match. Looked up from germline, CDR1 is SGHRS and CDR2 is YFSETQ. The CDR3 spans 16 residues. The CDR3 is CASSYGLAGGSGELFF. The CDR3 region has the DNA TGCGCCAGCAGCTACGGACTAGCGGGGGGGTCCGGGGAGCTGTTTTTT.

This clonotype was detected many times. This sequence joins TRBV5-1 and TRBJ1-5; weak D call: TRBD1 (5 bases). The CDR3 is made up of 15 amino acids. V was cut by 4 bases and J by 5 bases, with 16 bases left in between. Germline V lookup: CDR1 SGHRS, CDR2 YFSETQ. The chain's CDR3 is CASSPMWGRHQPQHF. CDR3 nucleotides: TGCGCCAGCAGCCCCATGTGGGGGAGACATCAGCCCCAGCATTTT.

The sample holds many counts of this clonotype. This chain links TRBV12-3 or TRBV12-4 with TRBJ2-1; D is unresolved. Trimming removed 3 bases at V and 8 bases at J, with 14 bases between. The length of the CDR3 is 14 residues. The CDR3: CASSFPGSPHEQFF. The CDR3 region has the DNA TGTGCCAGCAGTTTCCCCGGCAGTCCCCATGAGCAGTTCTTC.

The table lists this clonotype with many counts. The CDR3, as DNA: TGCAGTGCTAGAGATGTCGGCTACGAGCAGTACGTC. This encodes CSARDVGYEQYV. The chain joins TRBV20-1 to TRBJ2-7; D call uncertain. V was pared by 0 bases and J by 3 bases, with 6 bases between. The CDR3 has 12 amino acids. The germline CDR1 and CDR2 sequences are DFQATT and SNEGSKA (reference sequence).

This chain links TRBV27 with TRBJ2-5; 7 nucleotides line up with TRBD1. V trimming: 5 bases; J trimming: 4 bases; junction bases outside the gene matches: 10. From germline, CDR1 is MNHEY and CDR2 SMNVEV (reference sequence). The CDR3 loop spans 15 amino acids. CDR3 in amino acids: CASSQPSRGRETQYF. CDR3 bases: TGTGCCAGCAGTCAGCCTTCCAGGGGGAGAGAGACCCAGTACTTC.

In its sample, this clonotype was seen many times. One end of the junction does not line up with germline, which may come from a read error. The chain employs TRBV12-3 or TRBV12-4 and TRBJ2-1; 15 nucleotides match TRBD2. The CDR3 sequence is 12 residues long. The chain's CDR3 is CASSLGLAGGYF. The CDR3 bases are TGTGCCAGCAGCTTAGGACTAGCGGGAGGGTACTTC.

V usage is TRBV6-5 and J usage is TRBJ1-5, with D possibly TRBD1 on 6 matching bases. The CDR3 has 15 amino acids. Germline V gives CDR1 MNHEY, CDR2 SVGAGI. The V end was cut by 0 bases, the J end by 7 bases, with 13 bases between. The CDR3 DNA reads as TGTGCCAGCAGTTACTCTGGGGGCTTCGGGCAGCCCCAGCATTTT. It is translated as CASSYSGGFGQPQHF.

The chain recombines TRBV18 with TRBJ2-1; a possible D gene is TRBD1 (6 bases). The germline CDR1 and CDR2 sequences are KGHSH and LQKENI. The CDR3 covers 17 residues. The germline V and J ends were trimmed by 2 bases and 0 bases, with 14 bases remaining between them. The CDR3 sequence: CASSPRKLGGSYNEQFF. The CDR3 coding sequence is TGTGCCAGCTCACCAAGGAAACTAGGGGGCTCCTACAATGAGCAGTTCTTC.

This clonotype has more than one count but fewer than ten. The V call is TRBV18, the J call TRBJ1-1; 7 bases are shared with TRBD1. The V gene's germline CDR1 is KGHSH and CDR2 LQKENI. Unmatched junction bases numbered 3, after V lost 4 bases and J lost 1 base. This CDR3 comprises 14 residues. CDR3 in amino acids: CASSRTGANTEAFF. CDR3 bases: TGTGCCAGCTCACGAACAGGGGCGAACACTGAAGCTTTCTTT.

This clonotype came up a few times. This rearrangement joins TRBV19 to TRBJ2-5; TRBD2 matches at 12 bases. This CDR3 is 18 amino acids long. V trimming: 4 bases; J trimming: 2 bases; junction bases outside the gene matches: 11. CDR1 is LNHDA, CDR2 SQIVND, per germline (reference sequence). DNA for the CDR3: TGTGCCAGTAGTAGGCGGCTAGCGGGGGGGCCGCGTCAAGAGACCCAGTACTTC. This sequence encodes CASSRRLAGGPRQETQYF.

The J gene is TRBJ1-6, the V gene TRBV28; the match to TRBD1 covers 9 bases. The V segment lost 4 bases and the J segment 9 bases; nucleotides outside the gene matches: 4. Germline CDR1 is MDHEN and CDR2 is SYDVKM. The CDR3 has 14 amino acids. The CDR3 is CASSWTGVTSPLHF. The CDR3 coding sequence is TGTGCCAGCAGTTGGACAGGGGTTACTTCACCCCTCCACTTT. Full variable domain (rest looked up from reference TRBV28 and TRBJ1-6): DVKVTQSSRYLVKRTGEKVFLECVQDMDHENMFWYRQDPGLGLRLIYFSYDVKMKEKGDIPEGYSVSREKKERFSLILESASTNQTSMYLCASSWTGVTSPLHFGNGTRLTVT.

The rearrangement uses TRBV6-1 and TRBJ1-1; D uncertain. CDR3 length equals 14 residues. Germline lookup yields CDR1 MNHNS and CDR2 SASEGT. V shed 8 bases and J shed 0 bases, with 13 bases lying between them. This CDR3 is CASVGRNMNTEAFF. The DNA for the CDR3 is TGTGCCAGCGTCGGCAGAAACATGAACACTGAAGCTTTCTTT.

The chain employs TRBV20-1 and TRBJ1-1; D is ambiguous. The CDR3 loop spans 15 amino acids. Deletions cut 5 bases from V and 0 bases from J, with 16 bases between. CDR1 is DFQATT and CDR2 is SNEGSKA in the germline V gene (reference sequence). The DNA for the CDR3 is TGCAGTGCTGGTCGTATACAACTTATGAACACTGAAGCTTTCTTT. It is translated as CSAGRIQLMNTEAFF.

V and J are TRBV28 and TRBJ2-3, with a possible D match to TRBD2 (5 bases). The germline V gene has CDR1 MDHEN and CDR2 SYDVKM. V was cut by 7 bases and J by 2 bases, with 10 bases left in between. The CDR3 is 13 residues long. In DNA, the CDR3 is TGTGCCAGCAAAAGAGGGAACACAGATACGCAGTATTTT. Its translation: CASKRGNTDTQYF.

The CDR3 DNA is TGTGCCAGCAGTGCCGGGACTGAAAACACCGGGGAGCTGTTTTTT. Translation gives CASSAGTENTGELFF. The chain employs TRBV6-4 and TRBJ2-2; possible D gene TRBD2, 6 bases. The CDR3 runs 15 residues. Trimming pared 4 bases from V and 2 bases from J, leaving 11 bases between. Germline CDR1 reads MRHNA; CDR2 reads SNTAGT.

This clonotype was seen more than once but under ten times. The CDR3 is CASNNQAGTYPETQYF. CDR3 nucleotides: TGTGCCAGCAACAACCAGGCCGGGACGTACCCAGAGACCCAGTACTTC. The chain recombines TRBV3-1 with TRBJ2-5, with D possibly being TRBD1 or TRBD2 (5 bases each). The V gene lost 7 bases and the J gene lost 4 bases, with 22 bases spanning the gap. The length of the CDR3 is 16 residues. Germline V CDR1 and CDR2: LGHDT, YNNKEL (reference sequence).

The chain combines TRBV20-1 with TRBJ2-1; 11 bases agree with TRBD2. J gave up 7 bases and V 5 bases, and 13 bases lay outside the gene matches. Per germline, CDR1 DFQATT and CDR2 SNEGSKA (reference sequence). CDR3 length equals 16 residues. The chain's CDR3 is CSAPPRPGLAGNEQFF. CDR3 in DNA: TGCAGTGCTCCCCCCCGCCCCGGACTAGCGGGTAATGAGCAGTTCTTC.